Sequencing of this TCR beta chain was carried out in a study of blood T cell repertoires in COVID-19. TCRdb's copy holds only in-frame clones and misses some; the assay was immunoSEQ multiplex PCR. In the table there are a few hundred thousand clones, 70% to 90% of which are singletons. Clinical history reported by participants formed the basis on which cohorts were assigned. The sequence was obtained from a woman between 18 and 29 years old who had been exposed to COVID-19. The sequenced material came from PBMCs or T cells enriched from blood (not recorded which).

The CDR3: CASSSTMREKLFF. As DNA, the CDR3 is TGTGCCAGCAGTTCCACCATGAGAGAAAAACTGTTTTTT. The rearrangement uses TRBV28 and TRBJ1-4; D is ambiguous. This CDR3 is 13 amino acids long. V lost 4 bases to trimming and J lost 8 bases, with 11 bases between them. Germline assignment: CDR1 MDHEN and CDR2 SYDVKM.